This T cell receptor beta chain stems from a study of T cells in localized non-small cell lung cancer. Study-level findings and limits: There was higher T cell clonality in uninvolved adjacent lung than in tumor, and it was highest there. Adjacent lung had a median roughly 61 of the 100 largest tumor clones. The study sequenced only one region of the tumor. As a result, intratumor heterogeneity could not be excluded and remains possible.

On this clone: What it binds is unknown.

Here immunoSEQ multiplex PCR was the method, and the copy in TCRdb shows in-frame clones only, minus some. The sample carries thousands of clones, 19% recorded once. The V end lost 3 bases, the J end lost 6 bases, and 14 bases lay between the germline ends. This CDR3 is built from 13 residues. The germline gives CDR1 SQVTM, CDR2 ANQGSEA. V and J are TRBV29-1 and TRBJ1-1; tentatively, D is TRBD1 (5 bases). The source is a man between 40 and 75 years old with stage I squamous cell lung carcinoma. This specimen consisted of lung tumor tissue, obtained before any cancer treatment. The CDR3 region is CSVDTTVGPEAFF. As DNA, the CDR3 is TGCAGCGTTGATACGACGGTGGGGCCTGAAGCTTTCTTT.